These 19 T cell receptor beta chains were all obtained from the same sample, sequenced in a study of spatial heterogeneity in lung cancer. This sample's time point: blood at routine non-recurrence follow-up after resection. TCRdb re-analysed the 5' RACE reads in MiXCR, keeping a single row per CDR3 protein. The data contain over 600 distinct CDR3 sequences, less than 70% of them singletons. The material was PBMCs, obtained at follow-up. The receptor set was obtained from a female donor with early-stage non-small cell lung cancer.

Concerning this clonotype: Found in a library prepared for alpha chains, this beta chain is an off-target read, and its abundance has little meaning. This chain uses TRBV10-3 with TRBJ2-4; tentatively, D is TRBD2 (6 bases). In germline, CDR1 is ENHRY, CDR2 SYGVKD. This CDR3 comprises 17 residues. V shed 6 bases and J shed 0 bases, with 18 bases lying between them. The CDR3 protein is CAIRGGWRILAKNIQYF. The CDR3 nucleotides are TGTGCCATCAGGGGGGGTTGGAGGATTCTAGCCAAAAACATTCAGTACTTC.

Comment on this clonotype: This beta chain is an unintended read in a library built for alpha chains; its size means little. This chain uses TRBV7-6 with TRBJ2-5, with D unresolved. The germline V and J ends were trimmed by 5 bases and 5 bases, with 12 bases remaining between them. CDR1 is SGHVS and CDR2 is FNYEAQ in the germline V gene. The CDR3 sequence is 13 residues long. The CDR3 protein is CASSRRFGETQYF. The DNA of the CDR3 is TGTGCCAGCAGCCGCCGGTTCGGGGAGACCCAGTACTTC.

As concerns this clonotype: This beta chain turned up in a library designed for alpha chains; as an off-target read, its abundance says little. The V call is TRBV7-2, the J call TRBJ2-7, with D possibly TRBD2 on 5 matching bases. Germline V gene lookup returns CDR1 SGHTA and CDR2 FQGNSA. The ends were cut back, 4 bases at V and 3 bases at J, with 25 bases in the middle. CDR3 length equals 18 residues. The CDR3 region is CASSSDWRSYSSNYEQYF. CDR3 sequence (DNA): TGTGCCAGCAGCTCCGATTGGAGGTCGTACAGTAGTAACTACGAGCAGTACTTC.

Comment on this clonotype: This beta chain is an unintended read in a library built for alpha chains; its size means little. The V and J genes are TRBV7-9 and TRBJ2-4, with D tentatively TRBD1 (5 bases). The CDR3 covers 17 residues. V was clipped by 5 bases and J by 0 bases, with 17 bases between them. In germline, CDR1 is SEHNR, CDR2 FQNEAQ (reference sequence). CDR3 coding DNA: TGTGCCAGCAGCCCCAAGACAGTCCTTATAGCCAAAAACATTCAGTACTTC. It yields the protein CASSPKTVLIAKNIQYF.

Regarding this clonotype: Since it is a stray read in a library aimed at alpha chains, this beta chain has a size that is not meaningful. This chain connects TRBV28 to TRBJ2-7, with 7 nucleotides matching TRBD1. Germline V gives CDR1 MDHEN, CDR2 SYDVKM. The CDR3 totals 14 residues. V lost 5 bases to trimming and J lost 2 bases; unmatched junction nucleotides: 6. The CDR3 reads CASSSRDSPYEQYF. In nucleotides, the CDR3 is TGTGCCAGCAGTAGCCGGGACAGCCCCTACGAGCAGTACTTC.

Details on this clonotype: This beta chain is off target for a library built for alpha chains, so its abundance means little. This sequence joins TRBV5-1 and TRBJ2-3, with D unclear. Trimming shortened V by 0 bases and J by 2 bases, and 7 bases separated the two germline ends. The germline gives CDR1 SGHRS, CDR2 YFSETQ. CDR3 size: 14 residues. The chain's CDR3 is CASSLGGTTDTQYF. Here the CDR3 DNA reads TGCGCCAGCAGCTTGGGAGGTACCACAGATACGCAGTATTTT.

This clonotype came up a few times. At one of its ends the junction is not consistent with the germline gene, which may arise from a read error. Found in a library prepared for alpha chains, this beta chain is an off-target read, and its abundance has little meaning. This sequence joins TRBV14 and TRBJ2-7, with D perhaps TRBD1 (6 bases). The CDR3 has 13 amino acids. Germline V gene sequence: CDR1 SGHDN, CDR2 FVKESK. Here the CDR3 DNA reads TGTGCCAGCAGCCCTGATCGTTCTGGGACACCCTTCTTC. Translation: CASSPDRSGTPFF.

A word on this clonotype: This beta chain is a stray read from a library made for alpha chains; its abundance is not meaningful. This rearrangement joins TRBV7-2 to TRBJ1-5; TRBD1 aligns across 7 bases. The CDR3 length is 15 residues. Germline loops: CDR1 SGHTA, CDR2 FQGNSA. J gave up 0 bases and V 4 bases, and 3 bases lay outside the gene matches. The CDR3 region has the DNA TGTGCCAGCAGCTCCCGACAGGGTAGCAATCAGCCCCAGCATTTT. Translating it yields CASSSRQGSNQPQHF.

About this clonotype: As an off-target read in a library built for alpha chains, this beta chain has a frequency of little significance. The genes are TRBV28 and TRBJ2-2, with D maybe TRBD1 (6 bases). Trimming left V 10 bases short and J 6 bases short, with 15 bases between. Germline assignment: CDR1 MDHEN and CDR2 SYDVKM. The CDR3 runs 13 residues. CDR3 sequence (DNA): TGTGCCACCGGAACAGGGAGCTCCGGGGAGCTGTTTTTT. Translating gives CATGTGSSGELFF.

On this clonotype itself: Since it is a stray read in a library aimed at alpha chains, this beta chain has a size that is not meaningful. J is TRBJ2-1 and V is TRBV12-3 or TRBV12-4; D ambiguous. The germline V and J ends were trimmed by 0 bases and 0 bases, with 18 bases remaining between them. The CDR3 contains 19 residues. The CDR3 region is CASSLAAATFMSSYNEQFF. CDR3 sequence (DNA): TGTGCCAGCAGTTTAGCGGCGGCGACCTTTATGAGCTCCTACAATGAGCAGTTCTTC.

Concerning this clonotype: This beta chain turned up in a library designed for alpha chains; as an off-target read, its abundance says little. The chain has TRBV5-4 and TRBJ2-3, with D perhaps TRBD1 or TRBD2 (5 bases each). V lost 3 bases to trimming and J lost 2 bases, with 13 bases between them. CDR3 size: 15 residues. Germline CDR1 reads SGHNT; CDR2 reads YYREEE (reference sequence). CDR3 loop: CASSSSGTTTDTQYF. For the CDR3, the DNA is TGTGCCAGCAGCTCCTCCGGGACGACCACAGATACGCAGTATTTT. Using reference TRBV5-4 and TRBJ2-3 for the parts outside the CDR3, the full variable domain is ETGVTQSPTHLIKTRGQQVTLRCSSQSGHNTVSWYQQALGQGPQFIFQYYREEENGRGNFPPRFSGLQFPNYSSELNVNALELDDSALYLCASSSSGTTTDTQYFGPGTRLTVL.

Comment on this clonotype: This beta chain appears as a stray read in a library generated for alpha chains; its size is not informative. V and J are TRBV4-2 and TRBJ2-7; D call uncertain. V was shortened by 5 bases and J by 3 bases, with 17 bases between the two germline ends. The CDR3 contains 15 residues. Germline V lookup: CDR1 LGHNA, CDR2 YNFKEQ. CDR3 sequence (DNA): TGTGCCAGCAGCGAAGCCGCTCCGGCCGGCTACGAGCAGTACTTC. This sequence encodes CASSEAAPAGYEQYF.

In regard to this clonotype: One end of the junction varies from germline; a read error may be responsible. For a library built for alpha chains, this beta chain is a stray read; little rests on its size. The V and J genes are TRBV7-2 and TRBJ2-1; D is possibly TRBD1 or TRBD2 (5 bases each). The germline gives CDR1 SGHTA, CDR2 FQGNSA. The CDR3 is made up of 15 amino acids. DNA for the CDR3: TGTGCCAGCAGCTTAGGGCCGGGACCTTACAATAAGCAGTTCTTC. It is translated as CASSLGPGPYNKQFF.

Details on this clonotype: This beta chain is off target for a library built for alpha chains, so its abundance means little. The chain links TRBV29-1 to TRBJ2-7, with D unclear. V dropped 4 bases and J dropped 2 bases, with 15 bases sitting between them. CDR3 length equals 14 residues. In germline, CDR1 is SQVTM, CDR2 ANQGSEA. The CDR3 DNA follows: TGCAGCGTTGTGACGCCGATAGGCCCCTACGAGCAGTACTTC. Its protein is CSVVTPIGPYEQYF.

With respect to this clonotype: This beta chain appears as a stray read in a library generated for alpha chains; its size is not informative. This chain links TRBV7-6 with TRBJ2-5, with D possibly TRBD2 on 6 matching bases. This CDR3 is built from 17 residues. Trimming stripped 5 bases from V and 5 bases from J, with 24 bases between. The germline V gene encodes CDR1 SGHVS and CDR2 FNYEAQ. The CDR3 loop reads CASSPDLRGAAGETQYF. The DNA for the CDR3 is TGTGCCAGCAGCCCGGACCTAAGGGGCGCCGCGGGGGAGACCCAGTACTTC.

There are a few counts of this clonotype. This beta chain turned up in a library designed for alpha chains; as an off-target read, its abundance says little. This chain links TRBV20-1 with TRBJ2-7; 10 bases agree with TRBD2. Germline CDR1 and CDR2: DFQATT and SNEGSKA (reference sequence). The CDR3 length is 16 residues. The V and J ends lost 2 bases and 3 bases, in that order; junction bases with no gene match: 10. The CDR3 here is CSARYPSGGNFYEQYF. CDR3 DNA sequence: TGCAGTGCTAGATACCCTAGCGGGGGCAATTTCTACGAGCAGTACTTC.

In regard to this clonotype: This beta chain slipped into a library made for alpha chains as a stray read, so its size is not meaningful. This chain connects TRBV7-6 to TRBJ2-3, with 8 bases aligning to TRBD2. Germline loops: CDR1 SGHVS, CDR2 FNYEAQ. The CDR3 consists of 16 residues. V dropped 1 base and J dropped 0; count of bases not matched to a gene: 3. The CDR3 region is CASSLEASGSTDTQYF. DNA of the CDR3: TGTGCCAGCAGCTTAGAGGCTAGCGGGAGCACAGATACGCAGTATTTT.

For this clonotype: Little can be read into the size of this beta chain, an off-target read in a library designed for alpha chains. The rearrangement joins TRBV29-1 to TRBJ2-3, with 7 positions matching TRBD1. Germline V gene lookup returns CDR1 SQVTM and CDR2 ANQGSEA. After removal of 7 bases from V and 2 bases from J, the junction contained 3 bases not matched to a gene. The CDR3 is made up of 12 amino acids. The CDR3 spells CSATGATDTQYF. The CDR3, as DNA: TGCAGCGCTACAGGGGCCACAGATACGCAGTATTTT.

A few counts support this clonotype. As an off-target read in a library built for alpha chains, this beta chain has a frequency of little significance. The rearrangement links TRBV5-1 to TRBJ2-7, with 7 bases fitting TRBD1. With 3 bases clipped from V and 5 bases from J, the junction kept 5 bases outside the gene matches. The CDR3 covers 13 residues. Germline V gene sequence: CDR1 SGHRS, CDR2 YFSETQ. CDR3 protein: CASSSHRGHEQYF. CDR3 in DNA: TGCGCCAGCAGCTCCCATAGGGGGCACGAGCAGTACTTC.